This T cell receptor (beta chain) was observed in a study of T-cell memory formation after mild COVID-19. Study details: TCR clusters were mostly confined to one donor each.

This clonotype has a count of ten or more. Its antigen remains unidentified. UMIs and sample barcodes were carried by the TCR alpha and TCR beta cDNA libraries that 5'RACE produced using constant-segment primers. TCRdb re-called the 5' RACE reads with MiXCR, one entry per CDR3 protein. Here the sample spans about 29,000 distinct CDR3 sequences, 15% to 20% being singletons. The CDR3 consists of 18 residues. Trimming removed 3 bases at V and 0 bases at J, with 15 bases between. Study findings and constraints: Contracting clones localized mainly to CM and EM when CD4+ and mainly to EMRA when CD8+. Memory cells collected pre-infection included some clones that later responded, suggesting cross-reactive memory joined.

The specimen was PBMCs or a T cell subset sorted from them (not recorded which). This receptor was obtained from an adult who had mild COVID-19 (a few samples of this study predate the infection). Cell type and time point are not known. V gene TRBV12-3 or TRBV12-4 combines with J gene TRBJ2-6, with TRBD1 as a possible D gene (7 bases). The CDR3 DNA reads TGTGCCAGCAGTTTCAGACAGGGACTTTCCTCTGGGGCCAACGTCCTGACTTTC. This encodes CASSFRQGLSSGANVLTF.